This is a list of T cell receptor beta chains from one sample in a study of T cells in Graves' hyperthyroidism and ophthalmopathy. TCRdb reprocessed the multiplex PCR reads via MiXCR and lists one record per CDR3 protein. The sample consists of about 530,000 distinct CDR3 sequences, roughly a sixth of them appearing once. Material for sequencing was blood. These receptors came from a young woman with Graves' ophthalmopathy. Both conserved end residues are part of each CDR3. The D gene is left open where the match is weak. Not every row has a clone size; where given, it reads once, few, many or a size class.

.	TRBV3-1	TRBJ2-7	many	TGTGCCAGCAGCCAAGCCGGGGGGCTGGTCAACGAGCAGTACTTC	CASSQAGGLVNEQYF
.	TRBV28	TRBJ2-7	many	TGTGCCAGCAGTTCTCGACAGGCGATACTCTACGAGCAGTACTTC	CASSSRQAILYEQYF
.	TRBV4-1	TRBJ1-3	few	TGCGCCAGCAGCCCCTATGACGGCTCTGGAAACACCATATATTTT	CASSPYDGSGNTIYF
.	TRBV28	TRBJ1-3	many	TGTGCCAGCAGCTTAGGGGGGACTGGAAACACCATATATTTT	CASSLGGTGNTIYF
.	TRBV9	TRBJ2-3	many	TGTGCCAGCAGCGTAGAAGGGGCGGATAGCACAGATACGCAGTATTTT	CASSVEGADSTDTQYF
.	TRBV6-1	TRBJ1-6	.	TGTGCCAGCAGCCCAAGGGGAGGGACGTCTTTGTCACCCCTCCACTTT	CASSPRGGTSLSPLHF
.	TRBV29-1	TRBJ1-1	.	TGCAGCGTTGACGGGGTTTCGGACACTGAAGCTTTCTTT	CSVDGVSDTEAFF
TRBD1	TRBV29-1	TRBJ2-7	few	TGCAGCGTTGATGCCGGGACAGGTACCTACGAGCAGTACTTC	CSVDAGTGTYEQYF
.	TRBV9	TRBJ1-2	.	TGTGCCAGCAGTGGAGGGCAGACCAATATGGGCTACACCTTC	CASSGGQTNMGYTF
TRBD1	TRBV28	TRBJ2-1	many	TGTGCCAGCAGCCAATGGACAGGGCCTTACAATGAGCAGTTCTTC	CASSQWTGPYNEQFF
TRBD2	TRBV20-1	TRBJ2-3	.	TGCAGTGCTCCTTCTAGTGGGAGGGCAGATACGCGGTATTTT	CSAPSSGRADTRYF
TRBD2	TRBV7-9	TRBJ2-1	.	TGTGCCAGCAGCTCTATGGTAGCGGGGGCCTCCTACAATGAGCAGTTCTTC	CASSSMVAGASYNEQFF
TRBD2	TRBV3-1	TRBJ2-7	many	TGTGCCAGCAGCCCGATGGGACTAGCGGTCTCCTACGAGCAGTACTTC	CASSPMGLAVSYEQYF
.	TRBV28	TRBJ1-2	.	TGTGCCAGCAGTAATCGACAGGAAGCCTTCCTTCATGGCTACACCTTC	CASSNRQEAFLHGYTF
.	TRBV20-1	TRBJ2-7	few	TGCAGTGCTCACAACAGCTACGAGCAGTACTTC	CSAHNSYEQYF
.	TRBV29-1	TRBJ1-1	few	TGCAGCGTTGAGGGGCCCCGGGGCACTGAAGCTTTCTTT	CSVEGPRGTEAFF
.	TRBV5-1	TRBJ2-1	.	TGCGCCAGCAGCCGACCTGGGGGTAGCCACAATGAGCAGTTCTTC	CASSRPGGSHNEQFF
TRBD1	TRBV20-1	TRBJ1-5	.	TGCAGTGCCCACGCGCCGGACAGGAGAAATCAGCCCCAGCATTTT	CSAHAPDRRNQPQHF
.	TRBV28	TRBJ1-2	.	TGTGCCAGCAGCCCCTCGCGGGCCGTTACAGAATATGGCTACACCTTC	CASSPSRAVTEYGYTF
.	TRBV11-2	TRBJ1-2	.	TGTGCCAGCAGCTCATACAGACGGGGTGGCGGCTACACCTTC	CASSSYRRGGGYTF
TRBD1	TRBV12-3/TRBV12-4	TRBJ2-7	.	TGTGCCAGCAGTTTGCAGGGGACAGACGAGCAGTACTTC	CASSLQGTDEQYF
.	TRBV3-1	TRBJ2-7	.	TGTGCCAGCAGCCTGGGACTTGATCCGATCTACGAGCAGTACTTC	CASSLGLDPIYEQYF
TRBD1	TRBV5-5	TRBJ1-5	many	TGTGCCAGCAGCTTGGTTGACAGGGGAGGTCAGCCCCAGCATTTT	CASSLVDRGGQPQHF
.	TRBV28	TRBJ1-1	many	TGTGCCAGCAGTTTGGGCAGGGAGGACACTGAAGCTTTCTTT	CASSLGREDTEAFF
TRBD2	TRBV7-3	TRBJ2-2	many	TGTGCCAGCAGCCCGACTAGCGGGAGGGCCGCCGGGGAGCTGTTTTTT	CASSPTSGRAAGELFF
.	TRBV4-1	TRBJ2-1	.	TGCGCCAGCAGCCAGGGGGACTTGGGGAATGAGCAGTTCTTC	CASSQGDLGNEQFF
.	TRBV5-1	TRBJ1-1	.	TGCGCCAGCAGCTTAAGACAGCCTGAGGACACTGAAGCTTTCTTT	CASSLRQPEDTEAFF
.	TRBV6-1	TRBJ1-1	few	TGTGCCAGCAGGACAGGTAGGGGTATGAACACTGAAGCTTTCTTT	CASRTGRGMNTEAFF
.	TRBV14	TRBJ2-1	many	TGTGCCAGCAGCCAAGATAGGGCGGGGGCTAGCTCCTACAATGAGCAGTTCTTC	CASSQDRAGASSYNEQFF
.	TRBV4-2	TRBJ1-3	few	TGTGCCAGCAGCCAAGAATTGCCCTCTGGAAACACCATATATTTT	CASSQELPSGNTIYF
.	TRBV7-9	TRBJ1-2	few	TGTGCCAGCAGCCGTGGGACGGATTCTAACTATGGCTACACCTTC	CASSRGTDSNYGYTF
TRBD1	TRBV5-6	TRBJ1-4	.	TGTGCCGGCAGCCCGACAGGGGTTAATGAAAAACTGTTTTTT	CAGSPTGVNEKLFF
TRBD1	TRBV4-1	TRBJ1-4	.	TGCGCCAGCAGCCAGGATGGGACAGGGGCTGAAAAACTGTTTTTT	CASSQDGTGAEKLFF
.	TRBV7-3	TRBJ2-1	many	TGTGCCAGCAGCTTCGGCCTAAAGGGTGATGAGCAGTTCTTC	CASSFGLKGDEQFF
TRBD1	TRBV7-3	TRBJ2-2	many	TGTGCCAGCAGCTTAACCGGGACAGGGAGCGGGGAGCTGTTTTTT	CASSLTGTGSGELFF
.	TRBV6-6	TRBJ2-7	many	TGTGCCAGCAGTTACAGCAGGGTCTTTTACGAGCAGTACTTC	CASSYSRVFYEQYF
.	TRBV3-1	TRBJ1-4	many	TGTGCCAGCAGCCAAGCGGCTTTAAATGAAAAACTGTTTTTT	CASSQAALNEKLFF
.	TRBV28	TRBJ2-2	many	TGTGCCAGCAGACGAAGCGACACCGGGGAGCTGTTTTTT	CASRRSDTGELFF
.	TRBV20-1	TRBJ1-4	.	TGCAGTGCTAGAGATCGGGCAGGGTATGAAAAACTGTTTTTT	CSARDRAGYEKLFF
TRBD2	TRBV9	TRBJ2-1	.	TGTGCCAGCAGCTTCACCGGGACTACGAATAATGAGCAGTTCTTC	CASSFTGTTNNEQFF
.	TRBV12-3/TRBV12-4	TRBJ1-1	few	TGTGCCATCCATCGACAGTTGGGTGAAGCTTTCTTT	CAIHRQLGEAFF
.	TRBV13	TRBJ1-2	few	TGTGCCAGCAGCTCCCTCGATCGTGATCTAACTAACTATGGCTACACCTTC	CASSSLDRDLTNYGYTF
.	TRBV3-1	TRBJ2-3	many	TGTGCCAGCAGCCAAGAAACGGGCGGGACTAGCACAGATACGCAGTATTTT	CASSQETGGTSTDTQYF